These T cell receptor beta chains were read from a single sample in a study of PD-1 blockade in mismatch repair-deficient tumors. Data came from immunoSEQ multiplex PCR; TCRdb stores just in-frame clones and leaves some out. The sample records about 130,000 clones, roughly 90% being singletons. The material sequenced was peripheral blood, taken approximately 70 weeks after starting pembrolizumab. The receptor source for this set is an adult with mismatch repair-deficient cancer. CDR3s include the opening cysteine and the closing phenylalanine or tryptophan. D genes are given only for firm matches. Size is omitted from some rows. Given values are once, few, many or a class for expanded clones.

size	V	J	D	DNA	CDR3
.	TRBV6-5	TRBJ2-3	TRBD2	TGTGCCAGCAGTGTTAGCGGGAGGACCACAGATACGCAGTATTTT	CASSVSGRTTDTQYF
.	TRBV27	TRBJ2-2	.	TGTGCCAGCAGCAGGCTACCCCCACAGGGAATCACCGGGGAGCTGTTTTTT	CASSRLPPQGITGELFF
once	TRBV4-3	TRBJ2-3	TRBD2	TGCGCCAGCAGCCACGCCCTCTTGGGGGGGGCAGATACGCAGTATTTT	CASSHALLGGADTQYF
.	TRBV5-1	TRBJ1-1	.	TGCGCCAGCAGCTTGACCGTGAACACTGAAGCTTTCTTT	CASSLTVNTEAFF
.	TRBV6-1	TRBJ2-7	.	TGTGCCAGCAGTCCTCGGACGGTTTATAGCGAGCAGTACTTC	CASSPRTVYSEQYF
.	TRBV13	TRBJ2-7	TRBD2	TGTGCCAGCAGCTTAGGGGTACTAGCGGGAGCCTCCATGGAGCAGTACTTC	CASSLGVLAGASMEQYF
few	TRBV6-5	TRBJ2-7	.	TGTGCCAGCAGTTACGGTGTGAGGTGGGAGCAGTACTTC	CASSYGVRWEQYF
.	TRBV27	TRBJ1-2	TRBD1	TGTGCCAGCAGTTCGGACAGGGGGCAAGGCTACACCTTC	CASSSDRGQGYTF
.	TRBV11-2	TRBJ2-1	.	TGTGCCAGCAGCTTAGATATGATAGGAACTAGTAGTCGGGATGAGCAGTTCTTC	CASSLDMIGTSSRDEQFF
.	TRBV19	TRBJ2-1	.	TGTGCCAGTAGTATCAGCGGGTTCACATTCCCGTTCAATGAGCAGTTCTTC	CASSISGFTFPFNEQFF
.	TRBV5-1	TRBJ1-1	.	TGCGCCAGCAGCTTGGCCAAAGAACGGCTGAACACTGAAGCTTTCTTT	CASSLAKERLNTEAFF